These 10 T cell receptor beta chains originate from one sample sequenced in a study of CD8+ T cells in alopecia areata. Extracted RNA was reverse transcribed, and the resulting cDNA served as sequencing template. Clones were read by immunoSEQ multiplex PCR, and TCRdb kept only the in-frame ones, dropping some. Of some 11,000 clones listed, roughly 56% are singletons. Collection of lesional scalp punch biopsies and peripheral blood was performed in alopecia areata patients. Sequencing was performed on skin, taken at week 0. Source of these receptors: a human donor with alopecia areata.

In this sample, this clone turned up a few times. This sequence joins TRBV27 and TRBJ1-4; 11 nucleotides match TRBD1. The germline V gene has CDR1 MNHEY and CDR2 SMNVEV (reference sequence). The CDR3 runs to 18 residues. V lost 4 bases to trimming and J lost 0 bases; unmatched junction nucleotides: 7. The CDR3 bases are TGTGCCAGCAGTTCCCAGGACAGGGGGCAAGCAACTAATGAAAAACTGTTTTTT. This sequence encodes CASSSQDRGQATNEKLFF.

This chain joins TRBV5-4 and TRBJ2-7; D ambiguous. This CDR3 comprises 13 residues. Trimming pared 4 bases from V and 5 bases from J, leaving 13 bases between. Germline-derived CDR1 and CDR2 are SGHNT and YYREEE (reference sequence). This CDR3 is CASSLRFSNEQYF. CDR3 DNA sequence: TGTGCCAGCAGCCTTCGATTTAGCAACGAGCAGTACTTC.

This clone has a handful of counts. J is TRBJ2-1 and V is TRBV10-1, with 9 bases identical to TRBD1. The CDR3 is 15 amino acids. V was pared by 3 bases and J by 6 bases, with 6 bases of the junction left unmatched. Germline-derived CDR1 and CDR2 are WNHNN and SYGVQD (reference sequence). The CDR3 coding sequence is TGCGCCAGCAGTGACTGGGGACAGGGCCTCAATGAGCAGTTCTTC. Protein product: CASSDWGQGLNEQFF.

The V call is TRBV6-5, the J call TRBJ1-2; a possible D gene is TRBD1 (6 bases). CDR3 length: 12 amino acids. Trimming took 4 bases from V and 7 from J, leaving 10 bases between them. The germline V gene has CDR1 MNHEY and CDR2 SVGAGI. The DNA of the CDR3 is TGTGCCAGCAGTTTTAACAGGGCTGGCTACACCTTC. Translating gives CASSFNRAGYTF.

This clone showed up just a few times. The chain has TRBV19 and TRBJ1-3; D is undetermined. This CDR3 spans 14 amino acids. The ends were cut back, 3 bases at V and 0 bases at J, with 6 bases in the middle. Germline V gene lookup returns CDR1 LNHDA and CDR2 SQIVND (reference sequence). CDR3 in DNA: TGTGCCAGTAGTATGAAAGCCTCTGGAAACACCATATATTTT. Its protein is CASSMKASGNTIYF. Supplemented by reference TRBV19 and TRBJ1-3, the full variable domain reads DGGITQSPKYLFRKEGQNVTLSCEQNLNHDAMYWYRQDPGQGLRLIYYSQIVNDFQKGDIAEGYSVSREKKESFPLTVTSAQKNPTAFYLCASSMKASGNTIYFGEGSWLTVV.

This chain joins TRBV12-5 and TRBJ2-1; 10 nucleotides agree with TRBD2. Germline-derived CDR1 and CDR2 are LGHNT and FRNRAP. The V and J ends lost 6 bases and 7 bases, in that order; junction bases with no gene match: 9. This CDR3 contains 15 residues. DNA for the CDR3: TGTGCTAGTGGCTCGGGACTAGCGCCAAAGAATGAGCAGTTCTTC. The encoded protein is CASGSGLAPKNEQFF.

The CDR3 loop is CASSSGGLAGWETQYF. The CDR3 region has the DNA TGCGCCAGCAGCTCTGGGGGACTAGCGGGGTGGGAGACCCAGTACTTC. This chain uses TRBV5-1 with TRBJ2-5; TRBD2 agrees at 13 bases. Germline CDR1 is SGHRS and CDR2 is YFSETQ. The CDR3 consists of 16 residues. The trim removed 3 bases at V and 5 bases at J, leaving 7 bases unmatched.

The table lists this clone with a few counts. The chain carries TRBV19 and TRBJ1-2; 9 bases are shared with TRBD1. Germline V gives CDR1 LNHDA, CDR2 SQIVND (reference sequence). Losses at the gene ends were 3 bases for V and 6 bases for J; bases not matched to a gene: 8. This CDR3 region has 15 residues. The CDR3 nucleotides are TGTGCCAGTAGTATCCACGGGACAGGGAAAGATGGCTACACCTTC. Amino acids: CASSIHGTGKDGYTF.

Regarding this clone: Other DNA sequences of this sample code for an identical CDR3. V usage is TRBV19 and J usage is TRBJ1-2, with no clear D. The CDR3 is 15 residues long. The V and J ends lost 5 bases and 7 bases respectively, with 20 bases between them. Germline assignment: CDR1 LNHDA and CDR2 SQIVND (reference sequence). The CDR3 region has the DNA TGTGCCAGTAGTCTCACGGGCGTGGGGAACGCTGGCTACACCTTC. Its translation is CASSLTGVGNAGYTF.

The sample holds one count of this clone. The chain joins TRBV7-3 to TRBJ2-2; D is perhaps TRBD1 (5 bases). The V gene's germline CDR1 is SGHTA and CDR2 FQGTGA. CDR3 length: 18 residues. V lost 1 base and J lost 6, with 21 bases in between. The CDR3, as DNA: TGTGCCAGCAGCTTAAGACGGGTGCAGGGTCCCAACGCCGGGGAGCTGTTTTTT. Translating gives CASSLRRVQGPNAGELFF.